One TCR beta chain is described in this entry. Its specificity is not known. CDR3 size: 15 residues. Trimming at V came to 2 bases and at J to 5 bases, leaving 6 bases not matched to a gene. Germline CDR1 and CDR2: MNHNS and SASEGT. The data belong to a study of identical twins. TCRdb independently ran MiXCR on the 5' RACE reads; one entry per CDR3 protein. The profile shows 540,000 or so distinct CDR3 sequences, 20% to 25% of them singletons. The study, taken as a whole, reports: Alpha sequences that were out-of-frame and twin-shared showed an excess of low generation probability. A lower insertion count was a feature of abundant cord blood beta clonotypes, with no such feature in memory repertoires.

This same sample was also part of a study on yellow fever vaccine responses in identical twins. That publication notes: Convergence reportedly seemed to mark part of the twins' vaccine T cell response, with personalization marking the rest.

The sample comprised CD4+ T cells sorted from blood. The J gene is TRBJ2-5, the V gene TRBV6-1; the match to TRBD2 covers 9 bases. This TCR derives from a woman between 18 and 29 years old in good health. The chain's CDR3 is CASSELAGFKETQYF. The CDR3 nucleotides read TGTGCCAGCAGTGAACTAGCGGGGTTTAAGGAGACCCAGTACTTC.